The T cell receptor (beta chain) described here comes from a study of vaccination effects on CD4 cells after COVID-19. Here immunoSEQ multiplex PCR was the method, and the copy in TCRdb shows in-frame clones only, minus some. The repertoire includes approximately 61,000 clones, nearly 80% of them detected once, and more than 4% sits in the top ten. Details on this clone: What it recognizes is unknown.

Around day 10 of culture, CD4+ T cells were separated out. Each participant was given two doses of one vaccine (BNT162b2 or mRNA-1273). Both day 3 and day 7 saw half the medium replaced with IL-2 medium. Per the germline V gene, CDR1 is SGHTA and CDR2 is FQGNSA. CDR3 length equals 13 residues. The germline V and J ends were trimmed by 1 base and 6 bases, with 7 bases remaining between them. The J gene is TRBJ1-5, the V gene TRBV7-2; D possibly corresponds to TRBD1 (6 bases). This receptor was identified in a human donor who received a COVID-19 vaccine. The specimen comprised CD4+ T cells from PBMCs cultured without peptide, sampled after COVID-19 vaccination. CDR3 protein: CASSLVGGQPQHF. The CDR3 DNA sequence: TGTGCCAGCAGCTTAGTAGGGGGTCAGCCCCAGCATTTT.